This passage covers 5 T cell receptor beta chains from one sample sequenced in a study of blood T cell repertoires in COVID-19. This table comes from immunoSEQ multiplex PCR, and its TCRdb copy is limited to in-frame clones, with some not included. The repertoire holds approximately 120,000 clones, with approximately 74% as singletons. Sequenced material: peripheral blood. These receptor sequences come from a man older than 75 with COVID-19, enrolled during active disease.

In its sample, this clone was seen many times. The genes are TRBV5-1 and TRBJ2-7; TRBD2 matches 9 bases. The CDR3 is 16 residues long. After removal of 1 base from V and 1 base from J, the junction contained 6 bases not matched to a gene. Germline V lookup: CDR1 SGHRS, CDR2 YFSETQ. Here the CDR3 DNA reads TGCGCCAGCAGCTTGTTGGCGGGAGGGCCGTCCTACGAGCAGTACTTC. It specifies CASSLLAGGPSYEQYF.

The J gene is TRBJ2-7, the V gene TRBV7-2; 13 positions match TRBD2. V lost 5 bases to trimming and J lost 5 bases; unmatched junction nucleotides: 3. This CDR3 has 14 amino acids. From germline, CDR1 is SGHTA and CDR2 FQGNSA. CDR3 nucleotide sequence: TGTGCCAGCAGCCTAACTAGCGGGAGGGACGAGCAGTACTTC. Protein product: CASSLTSGRDEQYF.

The chain combines TRBV28 with TRBJ1-6, with 10 bases identical to TRBD1. CDR1 is MDHEN, CDR2 SYDVKM, per germline. Germline trimming cut 7 bases from V and 8 bases from J; bases unmatched to any gene: 14. The length of the CDR3 is 17 residues. This chain's CDR3 is CASNTPRDRGKYSPLHF. CDR3 nucleotide sequence: TGTGCCAGCAATACGCCCCGGGACAGGGGCAAATATTCACCCCTCCACTTT.

The gene calls are TRBV7-6 and TRBJ2-2; maybe TRBD1 (5 bases). V dropped 1 base and J dropped 6 bases, with 9 bases sitting between them. The germline CDR1 and CDR2 sequences are SGHVS and FNYEAQ. This CDR3 has 14 amino acids. The CDR3 reads CASSLGGYAGELFF. In nucleotides, the CDR3 is TGTGCCAGCAGCTTAGGGGGCTACGCCGGGGAGCTGTTTTTT.

The rearrangement links TRBV29-1 to TRBJ2-7; 9 positions match TRBD1. Trimming took 4 bases from V and 2 from J; bases not matched to a gene: 0. The CDR3 runs to 12 residues. Germline values: CDR1 SQVTM, CDR2 ANQGSEA. CDR3 DNA sequence: TGCAGCGTTGGACAGGGGGCCTACGAGCAGTACTTC. This gives the protein CSVGQGAYEQYF.